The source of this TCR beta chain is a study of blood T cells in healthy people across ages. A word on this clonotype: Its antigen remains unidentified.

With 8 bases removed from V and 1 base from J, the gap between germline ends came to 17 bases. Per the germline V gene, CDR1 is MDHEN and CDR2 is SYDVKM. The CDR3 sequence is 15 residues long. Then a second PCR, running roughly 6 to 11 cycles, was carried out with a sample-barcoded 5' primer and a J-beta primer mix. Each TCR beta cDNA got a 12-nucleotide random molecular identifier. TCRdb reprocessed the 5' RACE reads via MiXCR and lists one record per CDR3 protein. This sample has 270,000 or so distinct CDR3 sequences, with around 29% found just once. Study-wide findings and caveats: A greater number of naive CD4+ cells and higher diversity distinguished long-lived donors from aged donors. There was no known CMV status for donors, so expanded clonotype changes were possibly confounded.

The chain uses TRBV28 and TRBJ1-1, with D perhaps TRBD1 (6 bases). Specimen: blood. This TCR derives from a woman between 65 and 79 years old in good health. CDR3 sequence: CASSPVGQRNTEAFF. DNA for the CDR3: TGTGCCAGCTCACCTGTAGGACAGAGGAACACTGAAGCTTTCTTT.